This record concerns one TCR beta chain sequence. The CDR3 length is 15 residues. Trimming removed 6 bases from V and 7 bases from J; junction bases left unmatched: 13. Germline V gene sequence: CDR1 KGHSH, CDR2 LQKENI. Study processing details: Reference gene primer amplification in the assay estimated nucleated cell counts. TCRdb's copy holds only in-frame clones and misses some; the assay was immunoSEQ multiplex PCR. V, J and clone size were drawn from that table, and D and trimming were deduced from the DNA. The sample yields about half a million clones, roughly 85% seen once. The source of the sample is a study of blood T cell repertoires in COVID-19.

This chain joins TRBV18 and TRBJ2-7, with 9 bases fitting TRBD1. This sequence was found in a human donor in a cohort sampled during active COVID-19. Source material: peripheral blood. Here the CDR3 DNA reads TGTGCCAGCTCCCAGCCGGGACAGGGTGTGAGGGAGCAGTACTTC. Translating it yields CASSQPGQGVREQYF. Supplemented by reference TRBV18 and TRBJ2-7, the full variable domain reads NAGVMQNPRHLVRRRGQEARLRCSPMKGHSHVYWYRQLPEEGLKFMVYLQKENIIDESGMPKERFSAEFPKEGPSILRIQQVVRGDSAAYFCASSQPGQGVREQYFGPGTRLTVT.